One sample yielded the 4 T cell receptor beta chains listed below, sequenced in a study of blood T cell repertoires in COVID-19. Some clones are missing from TCRdb's copy, which holds only in-frame ones; the method was immunoSEQ multiplex PCR. This repertoire shows 73,000 or so clones, approximately 80% found once; its top ten account for about 6.5%. Sequencing input: peripheral blood. The origin of the receptors is an older woman with acute or convalescent COVID-19.

This clone was observed once. The CDR3 reads CASSDRGLFGYTF. As DNA, the CDR3 is TGTGCCAGTAGTGACAGGGGGTTATTTGGCTACACCTTC. The chain uses TRBV19 and TRBJ1-2; 9 nucleotides agree with TRBD1. The CDR3 covers 13 residues. The V segment lost 5 bases and the J segment 7 bases; nucleotides outside the gene matches: 5. Germline V CDR1 and CDR2: LNHDA, SQIVND (reference sequence).

The rearrangement uses TRBV13 and TRBJ1-1; 11 bases are a match to TRBD1. V gave up 1 base and J gave up 0 bases; unmatched junction bases: 19. CDR1 PRHDT and CDR2 FYEKMQ come from the germline V gene (reference sequence). The CDR3 is made up of 22 amino acids. CDR3 in amino acids: CASSLARTGGLTSQALNTEAFF. CDR3 nucleotide sequence: TGTGCCAGCAGCTTAGCTAGGACAGGGGGCCTAACCTCCCAGGCGCTGAACACTGAAGCTTTCTTT.

This clone was recorded only once. The chain combines TRBV9 with TRBJ2-1; 11 nucleotides align to TRBD2. CDR3 length: 15 amino acids. Germline V gene lookup returns CDR1 SGDLS and CDR2 YYNGEE. J was trimmed by 3 bases and V by 4 bases; bases with no gene match: 3. CDR3: CASSLLAGGYNEQFF. As DNA, the CDR3 is TGTGCCAGCAGCCTCCTAGCGGGGGGCTACAATGAGCAGTTCTTC.

This sequence joins TRBV29-1 and TRBJ2-7; 8 bases match TRBD2. CDR3 length equals 16 residues. Germline CDR1 and CDR2: SQVTM and ANQGSEA. After removal of 0 bases from V and 0 bases from J, the junction contained 7 bases not matched to a gene. The CDR3 coding sequence is TGCAGCGTTGAAGACGGGAGTAGCGGGGCCTCCTACGAGCAGTACTTC. It specifies CSVEDGSSGASYEQYF.